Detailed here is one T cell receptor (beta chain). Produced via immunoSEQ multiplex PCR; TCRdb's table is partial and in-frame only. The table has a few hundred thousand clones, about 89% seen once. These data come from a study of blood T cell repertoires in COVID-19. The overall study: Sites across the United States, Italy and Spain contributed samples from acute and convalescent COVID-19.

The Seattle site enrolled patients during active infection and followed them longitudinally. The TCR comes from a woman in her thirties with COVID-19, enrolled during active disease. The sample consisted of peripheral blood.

The CDR3 coding sequence is TGTGCCAGCAGTTTTGAAGCGGGGGGACAAGAGACCCAGTACTTC. This sequence encodes CASSFEAGGQETQYF. V and J are TRBV28 and TRBJ2-5; 9 bases fit TRBD2. This CDR3 contains 15 residues. Trimming at V came to 3 bases and at J to 2 bases, leaving 4 bases not matched to a gene. CDR1 and CDR2 from the germline V gene are MDHEN and SYDVKM.